Below are 27 T cell receptor beta chains sequenced from a single sample in a study of cytomegalovirus exposure and HLA in healthy donors. The PCR used 60 Vbeta and 13 Jbeta primers. Sequencing was performed with immunoSEQ multiplex PCR; in TCRdb, only in-frame clones are kept and a portion is missing. The data contain around 140,000 clones, over 60% of them singletons. Material for sequencing was PBMCs. The receptors stem from a woman in her sixties in good health and CMV-seronegative.

The gene calls are TRBV7-6 and TRBJ2-5; possibly TRBD1 for D (7 bases). The germline CDR1 and CDR2 sequences are SGHVS and FNYEAQ. Trimming shortened V by 5 bases and J by 3 bases, and 16 bases separated the two germline ends. The CDR3 has 15 amino acids. CDR3 coding DNA: TGTGCCAGCAGCCTATCAGGGGGGATTGAAGAGACCCAGTACTTC. Translated, it gives CASSLSGGIEETQYF. Using reference TRBV7-6 and TRBJ2-5 for the parts outside the CDR3, the full variable domain is GAGVSQSPRYKVTKRGQDVALRCDPISGHVSLYWYRQALGQGPEFLTYFNYEAQQDKSGLPNDRFSAERPEGSISTLTIQRTEQRDSAMYRCASSLSGGIEETQYFGPGTRLLVL.

The genes are TRBV5-1 and TRBJ1-2; D unclear. The germline CDR1 and CDR2 sequences are SGHRS and YFSETQ. The V end lost 3 bases, the J end lost 8 bases, and 20 bases lay between the germline ends. This CDR3 spans 15 amino acids. The CDR3 spells CASSSYPEGPGGYTF. The CDR3 DNA follows: TGCGCCAGCAGCTCCTACCCCGAAGGTCCGGGGGGCTACACCTTC.

The chain couples TRBV27 to TRBJ1-2; D is ambiguous. V was clipped by 5 bases and J by 5 bases, with 12 bases between them. Germline CDR1 is MNHEY and CDR2 is SMNVEV (reference sequence). CDR3 size: 13 residues. CDR3 nucleotides: TGTGCCAGCAGTCCCCGTTCTAGTTATGGCTACACCTTC. Its protein product is CASSPRSSYGYTF.

The chain combines TRBV25-1 with TRBJ1-1; tentative D call: TRBD1 (5 bases). Trimming left V 6 bases short and J 4 bases short, with 15 bases between. The CDR3 is 14 amino acids. Germline V lookup: CDR1 MGHDK, CDR2 SYGVNS. The CDR3 loop is CASRPMGGITEAFF. The CDR3 DNA sequence: TGTGCCAGCAGACCAATGGGGGGGATCACTGAAGCTTTCTTT.

V and J are TRBV28 and TRBJ1-5; D may be TRBD1 (5 bases). V was cut by 7 bases and J by 3 bases, with 16 bases left in between. Germline CDR1 is MDHEN and CDR2 is SYDVKM. CDR3 size: 15 residues. CDR3 nucleotides: TGTGCCAGCACCGCGACAGAAAGGGCCAATCAGCCCCAGCATTTT. It translates to CASTATERANQPQHF.

The chain employs TRBV28 and TRBJ1-6, with 7 bases that match TRBD1. The length of the CDR3 is 14 residues. Trimming at V came to 5 bases and at J to 9 bases, leaving 7 bases not matched to a gene. The germline V gene encodes CDR1 MDHEN and CDR2 SYDVKM. CDR3 in DNA: TGTGCCAGCAGTATGGGACAGAGTTTTTCACCCCTCCACTTT. It codes for CASSMGQSFSPLHF.

The chain has TRBV10-3 and TRBJ2-5; D may be TRBD1 (6 bases). The tail of the sequence fits TRBJ2-7 better, so the J call may be wrong. The germline CDR1 and CDR2 sequences are ENHRY and SYGVKD. The CDR3 totals 18 residues. The CDR3 protein is CAISESNPRQAGNYEQYF. CDR3 DNA: TGTGCCATCAGTGAGTCGAACCCACGACAGGCCGGTAACTACGAGCAGTACTTC.

The chain carries TRBV11-2 and TRBJ1-1; TRBD1 aligns across 7 bases. Germline CDR1 reads SGHAT; CDR2 reads FQNNGV. The V segment lost 1 base and the J segment 1 base; nucleotides outside the gene matches: 3. There are 15 residues in the CDR3. The CDR3 sequence: CASSLGAGGNTEAFF. CDR3 DNA: TGTGCCAGCAGCTTAGGGGCAGGGGGGAACACTGAAGCTTTCTTT.

The chain uses TRBV6-5 and TRBJ2-1; 7 bases line up with TRBD1. Germline CDR1 reads MNHEY; CDR2 reads SVGAGI. This CDR3 has 16 amino acids. Germline trimming cut 4 bases from V and 2 bases from J; bases unmatched to any gene: 8. The chain's CDR3 is CASSSSGTATYNEQFF. For the CDR3, the DNA is TGTGCCAGCAGTTCTTCCGGGACAGCTACCTACAATGAGCAGTTCTTC.

The chain is built from TRBV29-1 and TRBJ2-7, with 10 bases identical to TRBD2. The CDR3 is made up of 13 amino acids. In germline, CDR1 is SQVTM, CDR2 ANQGSEA. J was trimmed by 7 bases and V by 7 bases; bases with no gene match: 10. The CDR3 is CSASGRALREQYF. The CDR3 nucleotides read TGCAGCGCCAGCGGGAGGGCCCTCAGAGAGCAGTACTTC.

This clone was detected a few times. The V gene is TRBV7-9, the J gene TRBJ2-7, with 8 bases that match TRBD1. Germline assignment: CDR1 SEHNR and CDR2 FQNEAQ (reference sequence). This CDR3 region has 12 residues. The V and J ends lost 5 bases and 12 bases, in that order; junction bases with no gene match: 9. CDR3 in DNA: TGTGCCAGCAGCCGGGGGCAGGGGGCAATGTACTTC. Its protein is CASSRGQGAMYF.

The rearrangement uses TRBV5-5 and TRBJ1-1, with 7 bases aligning to TRBD1. The CDR3 contains 13 residues. Germline-derived CDR1 and CDR2 are SGHKS and YYEKEE (reference sequence). With 5 bases clipped from V and 1 base from J, the junction kept 2 bases outside the gene matches. Written as DNA, the CDR3 is TGTGCCAGCAGGCGACAGGGGAACACTGAAGCTTTCTTT. Protein sequence: CASRRQGNTEAFF.

V gene TRBV5-1 combines with J gene TRBJ2-4; 9 bases match TRBD1. CDR1 and CDR2 from the germline V gene are SGHRS and YFSETQ. Losses at the gene ends were 3 bases for V and 8 bases for J; bases not matched to a gene: 9. The CDR3 is 15 amino acids. The CDR3 coding sequence is TGCGCCAGCAGCTGGAAAGGGACAGGGAGTGACATTCAGTACTTC. Protein: CASSWKGTGSDIQYF.

The DNA for the CDR3 is TGTGCCAGCAGCTTGGGTTTAAGGTTGGGACACTTCACTGAAGCTTTCTTT. This codes for CASSLGLRLGHFTEAFF. The chain combines TRBV7-9 with TRBJ1-1, with D maybe TRBD1 (6 bases). The V gene lost 3 bases and the J gene lost 4 bases, with 21 bases spanning the gap. The germline CDR1 and CDR2 sequences are SEHNR and FQNEAQ (reference sequence). The CDR3 length is 17 residues.

The chain links TRBV5-5 to TRBJ2-3; 7 bases fit TRBD1. V shed 1 base and J 5 bases; nucleotides not matched to a gene: 1. The CDR3 sequence is 13 residues long. Germline CDR1 SGHKS, CDR2 YYEKEE (reference sequence). CDR3 residues: CASSLRTGDTQYF. The CDR3 coding sequence is TGTGCCAGCAGCTTGAGGACAGGAGATACGCAGTATTTT.

The chain recombines TRBV5-8 with TRBJ1-1; D unresolved. The CDR3 consists of 15 residues. The germline V and J ends were trimmed by 2 bases and 1 base, with 12 bases remaining between them. CDR1 is SGHTS and CDR2 is YDEGEE in the germline V gene. The CDR3 is CASSFLSATNTEAFF. The CDR3 DNA sequence: TGTGCCAGCAGCTTTTTGTCAGCGACGAACACTGAAGCTTTCTTT. Variable domain in full (rest from reference TRBV5-8 and TRBJ1-1): EAGVTQSPTHLIKTRGQQATLRCSPISGHTSVYWYQQALGLGLQFLLWYDEGEERNRGNFPPRFSGRQFPNYSSELNVNALELEDSALYLCASSFLSATNTEAFFGQGTRLTVV.

The CDR3 region is CASSQVGRYEQYF. CDR3 in DNA: TGCGCCAGCAGCCAAGTTGGCAGATACGAGCAGTACTTC. This sequence joins TRBV4-1 and TRBJ2-7; D unresolved. With 1 base removed from V and 4 bases from J, the gap between germline ends came to 8 bases. The CDR3 length is 13 residues. Germline lookup yields CDR1 MGHRA and CDR2 YSYEKL.

This sequence joins TRBV18 and TRBJ2-5; 8 nucleotides line up with TRBD2. The germline CDR1 and CDR2 sequences are KGHSH and LQKENI. This CDR3 spans 14 amino acids. J gave up 1 base and V 3 bases, and 1 base lay outside the gene matches. The CDR3 bases are TGTGCCAGCTCACCGGCGGGGGGCCAAGAGACCCAGTACTTC. Protein product: CASSPAGGQETQYF.

V gene TRBV28 combines with J gene TRBJ1-5; D ambiguous. This CDR3 has 14 amino acids. Trimming left V 1 base short and J 5 bases short, with 9 bases between. CDR1 and CDR2 (germline): MDHEN, SYDVKM. The CDR3 DNA reads as TGTGCCAGCAGTTTATCCCGGCAGGATCAGCCCCAGCATTTT. It yields the protein CASSLSRQDQPQHF. Drawing the rest from reference TRBV28 and TRBJ1-5, the complete variable domain is DVKVTQSSRYLVKRTGEKVFLECVQDMDHENMFWYRQDPGLGLRLIYFSYDVKMKEKGDIPEGYSVSREKKERFSLILESASTNQTSMYLCASSLSRQDQPQHFGDGTRLSIL.

The chain combines TRBV15 with TRBJ2-1; maybe TRBD2 (7 bases). Trimming cost V 1 base and J 3 bases, with 22 bases left between them. Germline V CDR1 and CDR2: LNHNV, YYDKDF (reference sequence). The CDR3 contains 19 residues. CDR3 amino acids: CATSRGRGGTIKLYNEQFF. CDR3 nucleotide sequence: TGTGCCACCAGCAGAGGGAGGGGGGGGACCATAAAACTCTACAATGAGCAGTTCTTC.

This sequence joins TRBV6-5 and TRBJ2-5; 9 bases line up with TRBD1. Germline V gene lookup returns CDR1 MNHEY and CDR2 SVGAGI. The CDR3 length is 15 residues. V lost 4 bases to trimming and J lost 6 bases; unmatched junction nucleotides: 9. Written as DNA, the CDR3 is TGTGCCAGCAGTTCCACAGGGGGCCGGGGGAAGACCCAGTACTTC. Its protein product is CASSSTGGRGKTQYF.

J is TRBJ1-2 and V is TRBV6-1; possible D gene TRBD1, 6 bases. CDR3 length: 13 amino acids. V was shortened by 2 bases and J by 6 bases, with 10 bases between the two germline ends. Looked up from germline, CDR1 is MNHNS and CDR2 is SASEGT. As DNA, the CDR3 is TGTGCCAGCAGTGAACACAGGGCGAATGGCTACACCTTC. Its protein is CASSEHRANGYTF.

The rearrangement joins TRBV1 to TRBJ2-3; the table gives TRBD2 as D, unverified against the DNA. TRBV1 represents a pseudogene. The CDR3 runs 15 residues. The CDR3 bases are TGCACGGGCGGGGTTAGGCTAGCGCTCACAGATACGCAGTATTTT. This codes for CTGGVRLALTDTQYF.

This clone was picked up a small number of times. This chain connects TRBV19 to TRBJ2-1, with D possibly being TRBD2 (5 bases). V was cut by 3 bases and J by 8 bases, with 11 bases left in between. This CDR3 spans 13 amino acids. The germline V gene has CDR1 LNHDA and CDR2 SQIVND (reference sequence). This CDR3 is CASSMGQEDEQFF. The DNA for the CDR3 is TGTGCCAGTAGTATGGGCCAGGAGGATGAGCAGTTCTTC.

V usage is TRBV28 and J usage is TRBJ2-2; 7 bases agree with TRBD1. This CDR3 is 14 amino acids long. Germline-derived CDR1 and CDR2 are MDHEN and SYDVKM. Germline trimming cut 6 bases from V and 6 bases from J; bases unmatched to any gene: 7. CDR3 amino acids: CASSMGQTPGELFF. DNA of the CDR3: TGTGCCAGCAGCATGGGACAGACCCCCGGGGAGCTGTTTTTT.

A few counts support this clone. This sequence joins TRBV7-8 and TRBJ1-5; D is undetermined. The CDR3 loop spans 13 amino acids. Germline CDR1 SGHVS, CDR2 FQNEAQ. The V end lost 3 bases, the J end lost 4 bases, and 7 bases lay between the germline ends. The CDR3 DNA is TGTGCCAGCAGCTTGGGCCCGAATCAGCCCCAGCATTTT. Translating gives CASSLGPNQPQHF. The entire variable domain, with the rest obtained from reference TRBV7-8 and TRBJ1-5, is as follows: GAGVSQSPRYKVAKRGQDVALRCDPISGHVSLFWYQQALGQGPEFLTYFQNEAQLDKSGLPSDRFFAERPEGSVSTLKIQRTQQEDSAVYLCASSLGPNQPQHFGDGTRLSIL.

This clone was detected a few times. The J gene is TRBJ2-2, the V gene TRBV19; TRBD2 matches 7 bases. Germline V CDR1 and CDR2: LNHDA, SQIVND (reference sequence). V was clipped by 3 bases and J by 4 bases; unmatched bases: 8. The CDR3 spans 16 residues. The DNA for the CDR3 is TGTGCCAGTAGTATCAGCCTAGCGGTCCCCACCGGGGAGCTGTTTTTT. Protein: CASSISLAVPTGELFF.